The text below deals with one TCR beta chain. This entry belongs to a study of blood T cell repertoires in COVID-19. Repertoires were generated with immunoSEQ multiplex PCR, while TCRdb's copy carries only in-frame clones and drops some. The sample consists of about 94,000 clones, approximately 80% of them appearing once. This CDR3 contains 15 residues. The V gene's germline CDR1 is SEHNR and CDR2 FQNEAQ (reference sequence). V gave up 2 bases and J gave up 2 bases, with 10 bases separating them. The sequencing input was peripheral blood. V is TRBV7-9 and J is TRBJ1-5; maybe TRBD1 (6 bases). The clonotype comes from a man aged 70-80 years with COVID-19, enrolled during active disease. This chain's CDR3 is CASSLLRQGNQPQHF. As DNA, the CDR3 is TGTGCCAGCAGCTTACTTAGACAGGGCAATCAGCCCCAGCATTTT.